This is a list of T cell receptor beta chains from one sample in a study of cytomegalovirus exposure and HLA in healthy donors. Libraries were prepared by immunoSEQ multiplex PCR; TCRdb keeps only in-frame clonotypes and omits some of them. The repertoire holds about 200,000 clones, with around 81% as singletons. The sample taken for sequencing was PBMCs. These receptors were taken from a man aged 25 to 40 in good health and CMV-seronegative. The CDR3 runs from the conserved cysteine through the conserved F or W. Each record gives: J gene, D gene, V gene, clone size, CDR3 DNA, CDR3 protein. D genes are given only for firm matches. A clone size is listed for some rows: how often the clone was seen (once, few, many), or a class if it is expanded.

TRBJ2-1,-,TRBV9,-,TGTGCCAGCAGCGTAGACCTGCGGCCCCTACGCAATGAGCAGTTCTTC,CASSVDLRPLRNEQFF
TRBJ2-2,TRBD2,TRBV29-1,once,TGCAGCGTTGGCATATATGACAGGGGACTAGCGGGAGGCCAGAAGGCCGGGGAGCTGTTTTTT,CSVGIYDRGLAGGQKAGELFF
TRBJ1-2,TRBD1,TRBV19,-,TGTGCCAGTAACTACAGGGGGCTCTATGGCTACACCTTC,CASNYRGLYGYTF
TRBJ2-2,TRBD1,TRBV15,-,TGTGCCACCAGCAGAAAGACAGGGTCGTCCGGGGAGCTGTTTTTT,CATSRKTGSSGELFF
TRBJ2-4,TRBD2,TRBV4-1,-,TGCGCCAGCAGCCGCTCGGAGCGGGACTGGCTAGCCAAAAACATTCAGTACTTC,CASSRSERDWLAKNIQYF
TRBJ2-7,TRBD2,TRBV5-6,-,TGTGCCAGCAGCTTGGTTGCCCTAGCGGGAACAATGGAGCAGTACTTC,CASSLVALAGTMEQYF
TRBJ2-7,TRBD2,TRBV6-6,-,TGTGCCACTCTAGCGGGAGGACGCTCCTACGAGCAGTACTTC,CATLAGGRSYEQYF
TRBJ2-7,-,TRBV5-1,few,TGCGCCAGCAGCCACCCCCAACCAGGGATATACGAGCAGTACTTC,CASSHPQPGIYEQYF
TRBJ1-2,-,TRBV6-5,-,TGTGCCAGCAGCCGGGACACCTATGGCTACACCTTC,CASSRDTYGYTF
TRBJ2-2,-,TRBV29-1,-,TGCAGCTATGGGAGCGGAGCCAACACCGGGGAGCTGTTTTTT,CSYGSGANTGELFF
TRBJ2-2,TRBD1,TRBV4-1,-,TGCGCCAGCAGCCAAGGTTTCGGGACAGACGACACCGGGGAGCTGTTTTTT,CASSQGFGTDDTGELFF
TRBJ1-6,-,TRBV30,-,TGTGCCTGGACGGACGGGATCTATAATTCACCCCTCCACTTT,CAWTDGIYNSPLHF
TRBJ2-6,-,TRBV7-6,-,TGTGCCAGCAGCTTTACAGGTTCTGGGGCCAACGTCCTGACTTTC,CASSFTGSGANVLTF
TRBJ1-1,-,TRBV7-9,-,TGTGCCAGCAGCTTAGCGCACGGGAACACTGAAGCTTTCTTT,CASSLAHGNTEAFF
TRBJ2-5,-,TRBV10-2,-,TGCGCCAGCAGCCCACTATGGAGGGCCGGGGAGACCCAGTACTTC,CASSPLWRAGETQYF
TRBJ1-1,-,TRBV18,once,TGTGCCAGCTCACCACTCAATTCCCCGGGTGACACTGAAGCTTTCTTT,CASSPLNSPGDTEAFF
TRBJ1-5,-,TRBV5-5,-,TGTGCCAGCAGCTGGGCTGGGGCAGAACTGACCAATCAGCCCCAGCATTTT,CASSWAGAELTNQPQHF
TRBJ2-2,TRBD2,TRBV5-1,-,TGCGCCAGCAGCCCCAGGGGGCTAGCGGGAGCCGGGGAGCTGTTTTTT,CASSPRGLAGAGELFF
TRBJ2-1,TRBD2,TRBV29-1,-,TGCAGCGGGGCCCCGGGACTAGCTTTTGATGAGCAGTTCTTC,CSGAPGLAFDEQFF
TRBJ2-1,-,TRBV7-2,few,TGTGCCAGCAGCTTAGCCGGGAGTGCCTACAATGAGCAGTTCTTC,CASSLAGSAYNEQFF
TRBJ2-1,-,TRBV5-1,-,TGCGCCAGCAGCTCCCGGACAGTCTCCTACAATGAGCAGTTCTTC,CASSSRTVSYNEQFF
TRBJ2-3,TRBD2,TRBV19,few,TGTGCCAGTAGCTTGATAGCGGGAGGCTCTAGCACAGATACGCAGTATTTT,CASSLIAGGSSTDTQYF
TRBJ2-6,TRBD2,TRBV5-3,few,TGTGCCAGAAGCTTCAGATTCGGCGGGAGTGGGGCTGGGGCCAACGTCCTGACTTTC,CARSFRFGGSGAGANVLTF
TRBJ2-1,-,TRBV6-5,once,TGTGCCAGCAGTTACGATCCCCGGGGGAGTTACAATGAGCAGTTCTTC,CASSYDPRGSYNEQFF
TRBJ1-2,-,TRBV28,-,TGTGCCAGCAGTTTGGTACAGAACTATGGCTACACCTTC,CASSLVQNYGYTF
TRBJ2-2,-,TRBV29-1,-,TGCAGCGTGGGGGGTAGCGGCTCTCTAAACACCGGGGAGCTGTTTTTT,CSVGGSGSLNTGELFF
TRBJ2-7,TRBD1,TRBV15,-,TGTGCCACCAGCAGAGTACAGGGGGCGGGCTACGAGCAGTACTTC,CATSRVQGAGYEQYF
TRBJ2-7,TRBD2,TRBV7-9,-,TGTGCCAGCAGCTTGCATCAGACTAGCGATACCTACGAGCAGTACTTC,CASSLHQTSDTYEQYF
TRBJ1-6,-,TRBV5-4,-,TGTGCCAGCAGCTTTACGGGACAAACAAATTCACCCCTCCACTTT,CASSFTGQTNSPLHF
TRBJ2-1,TRBD2,TRBV7-3,-,TGTGCCAGCAGCTTAACGGCTAGCGGGAGGGCCCCCAATGAGCAGTTCTTC,CASSLTASGRAPNEQFF
TRBJ2-1,TRBD1,TRBV5-1,-,TGCGCCAGCAGAACCGGGACAGGGACGGTTGAGCAGTTCTTC,CASRTGTGTVEQFF
TRBJ2-7,-,TRBV6-5,-,TGTGCCAGCAGTTACTCCGGGGGAGAGCAGTACTTC,CASSYSGGEQYF
TRBJ2-7,TRBD2,TRBV11-3,-,TGTGCCAGCAGCTTAGATTCCCGACTAGCGGGGTCCTACGAGCAGTACTTC,CASSLDSRLAGSYEQYF
TRBJ2-1,-,TRBV5-1,-,TGCGCCAGCACCCCACTGGCGGGCGCTTCGAATGAGCAGTTCTTC,CASTPLAGASNEQFF
TRBJ2-3,TRBD2,TRBV29-1,-,TGCAGCGTTGACGGCCTCCTGGGGACTAGCGGGAGGGCAGATACGCAGTATTTT,CSVDGLLGTSGRADTQYF
TRBJ1-2,-,TRBV30,-,TGTGCCTGGAGTGTACGGAGTGGAGGTGGCTACACCTTC,CAWSVRSGGGYTF
TRBJ2-1,-,TRBV27,-,TGTGCCAGCAGTTTATTGGGGGCAGCTTACAATGAGCAGTTCTTC,CASSLLGAAYNEQFF
TRBJ2-7,TRBD2,TRBV5-1,-,TGCGCCAGCAGCTACGGCGGGAGCTCCTACGAGCAGTACTTC,CASSYGGSSYEQYF
TRBJ2-6,TRBD1,TRBV10-3,few,TGTGCCATCAGTGATAAAGGCAGGGGGCTTGGGGCCAACGTCCTGACTTTC,CAISDKGRGLGANVLTF
TRBJ2-1,-,TRBV6-1,few,TGTGCCAGCAATCAGCGGTTAAGCTCCTACAATGAGCAGTTCTTC,CASNQRLSSYNEQFF
TRBJ2-1,TRBD2,TRBV2,-,TGTGCCAGCAGTGATTATCAACTAGCGGGATGGAATGAGCAGTTCTTC,CASSDYQLAGWNEQFF
TRBJ1-1,TRBD1,TRBV28,-,TGTGCCACCTCGGGACAGGGATTTACTGAAGCTTTCTTT,CATSGQGFTEAFF
TRBJ2-7,TRBD1,TRBV27,-,TGTGCCAGCAAGGGGACAGGGGGCTACGAGCAGTACTTC,CASKGTGGYEQYF
TRBJ2-7,TRBD2,TRBV15,few,TGTGCCACCAGCAGAGGCGGGGGGACTATCGAGCAGTACTTC,CATSRGGGTIEQYF
TRBJ2-1,TRBD2,TRBV5-1,-,TGCGCCAGCAGCTTGGTCCCTAGCGGGAGTGGCGATGAGCAGTTCTTC,CASSLVPSGSGDEQFF
TRBJ2-7,-,TRBV11-3,-,TGTGCCAGCAGCTTAGGGGAGTCCTACGAGCAGTACTTC,CASSLGESYEQYF
TRBJ1-2,-,TRBV5-1,-,TGCGCCAGCAGCCAGTCTACGGGGGTTAGCTATGGCTACACCTTC,CASSQSTGVSYGYTF
TRBJ2-3,TRBD2,TRBV28,-,TGTGCCAGCAGTCCGGGCGGGGGGACAGATACGCAGTATTTT,CASSPGGGTDTQYF
TRBJ1-1,-,TRBV28,-,TGTGCCAGCAGTTTATGGCCTTTGAGGACAGACCTTTCGAACACTGAAGCTTTCTTT,CASSLWPLRTDLSNTEAFF
TRBJ1-2,-,TRBV19,-,TGTGCCAGTAGTATACAGGCGTTCTATGGCTACACCTTC,CASSIQAFYGYTF
TRBJ1-4,-,TRBV7-9,-,TGTGCCAGCAGCTTAGGACAGGCTAATGAAAAACTGTTTTTT,CASSLGQANEKLFF
TRBJ2-1,-,TRBV9,once,TGTGCCAGCAGCGCCCTCAGTCCCTACAATGAGCAGTTCTTC,CASSALSPYNEQFF
TRBJ2-3,-,TRBV2,-,TGTGCCAGCCGTATGGGCAGGTCAGATACGCAGTATTTT,CASRMGRSDTQYF
TRBJ1-2,-,TRBV4-1,-,TGCGCCAGCAGCCAAGGATCCGGGGATGGCTACACCTTC,CASSQGSGDGYTF
TRBJ2-3,-,TRBV6-1,-,TGTGCCAGCAACCGAGGCGGTAGGCCCACAGATACGCAGTATTTT,CASNRGGRPTDTQYF
TRBJ1-4,TRBD1,TRBV28,-,TGTGCCAGCAGTTTGGCAGGGGGTTGGGAAAAACTGTTTTTT,CASSLAGGWEKLFF
TRBJ2-2,TRBD2,TRBV11-3,-,TGTGCCACTCAGAGGGGTAGCGGGAGAGTAAACACCGGGGAGCTGTTTTTT,CATQRGSGRVNTGELFF
TRBJ1-5,TRBD1,TRBV18,-,TGTGCCAGCTCACCATTAGGACAGGGGAATCAGCCCCAGCATTTT,CASSPLGQGNQPQHF
TRBJ2-5,TRBD1,TRBV9,-,TGTGCCAGCAGTAGTCGGACAGGGTACCAAGAGACCCAGTACTTC,CASSSRTGYQETQYF